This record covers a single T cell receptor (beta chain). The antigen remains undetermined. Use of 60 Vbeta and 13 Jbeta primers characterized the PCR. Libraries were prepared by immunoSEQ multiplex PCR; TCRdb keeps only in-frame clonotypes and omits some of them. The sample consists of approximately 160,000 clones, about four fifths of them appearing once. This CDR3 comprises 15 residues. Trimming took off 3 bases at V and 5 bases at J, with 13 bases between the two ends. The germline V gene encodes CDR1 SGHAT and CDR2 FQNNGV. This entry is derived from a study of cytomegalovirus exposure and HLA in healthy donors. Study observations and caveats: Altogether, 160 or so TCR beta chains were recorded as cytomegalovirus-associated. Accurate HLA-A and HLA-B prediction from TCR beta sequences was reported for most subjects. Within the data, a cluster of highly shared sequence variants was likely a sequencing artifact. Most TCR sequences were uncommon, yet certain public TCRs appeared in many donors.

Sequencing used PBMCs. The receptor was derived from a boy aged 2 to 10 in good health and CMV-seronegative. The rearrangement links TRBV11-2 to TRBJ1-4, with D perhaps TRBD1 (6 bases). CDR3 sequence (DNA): TGTGCCAGCAGCTTGGAACAGGGCTCGAATGAAAAACTGTTTTTT. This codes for CASSLEQGSNEKLFF. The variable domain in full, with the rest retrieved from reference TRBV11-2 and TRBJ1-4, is EAGVAQSPRYKIIEKRQSVAFWCNPISGHATLYWYQQILGQGPKLLIQFQNNGVVDDSQLPKDRFSAERLKGVDSTLKIQPAKLEDSAVYLCASSLEQGSNEKLFFGSGTQLSVL.